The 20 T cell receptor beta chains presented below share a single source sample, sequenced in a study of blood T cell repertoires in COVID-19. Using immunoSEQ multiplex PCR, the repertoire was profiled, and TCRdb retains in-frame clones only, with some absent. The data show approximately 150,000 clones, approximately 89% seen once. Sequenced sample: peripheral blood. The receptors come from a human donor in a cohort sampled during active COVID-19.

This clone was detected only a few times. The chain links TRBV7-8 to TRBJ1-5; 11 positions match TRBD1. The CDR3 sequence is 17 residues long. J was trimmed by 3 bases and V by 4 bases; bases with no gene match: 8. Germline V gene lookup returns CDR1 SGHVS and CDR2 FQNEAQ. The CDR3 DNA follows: TGTGCCAGCAGCTGGGACAGGGGGGGAGGGTCCAATCAGCCCCAGCATTTT. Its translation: CASSWDRGGGSNQPQHF.

The chain's CDR3 is CASSLGTGVIETQYF. CDR3 nucleotide sequence: TGCGCCAGCAGCTTAGGGACAGGGGTCATAGAGACCCAGTACTTC. The chain uses TRBV5-1 and TRBJ2-5; TRBD1 aligns across 10 bases. V lost 2 bases and J lost 4; bases outside the gene matches: 5. Looked up from germline, CDR1 is SGHRS and CDR2 is YFSETQ. The CDR3 contains 15 residues.

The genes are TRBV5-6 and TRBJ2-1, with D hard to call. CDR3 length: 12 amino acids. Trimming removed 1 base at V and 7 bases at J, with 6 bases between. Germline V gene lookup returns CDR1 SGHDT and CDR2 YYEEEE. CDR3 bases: TGTGCCAGCAGCTTGTTGAGGAATGAGCAGTTCTTC. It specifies CASSLLRNEQFF.

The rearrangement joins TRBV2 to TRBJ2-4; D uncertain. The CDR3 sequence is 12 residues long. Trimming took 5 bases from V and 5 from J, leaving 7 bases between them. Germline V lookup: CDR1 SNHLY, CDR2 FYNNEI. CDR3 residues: CASSNLENIQYF. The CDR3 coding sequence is TGTGCCAGCAGTAATCTAGAAAACATTCAGTACTTC.

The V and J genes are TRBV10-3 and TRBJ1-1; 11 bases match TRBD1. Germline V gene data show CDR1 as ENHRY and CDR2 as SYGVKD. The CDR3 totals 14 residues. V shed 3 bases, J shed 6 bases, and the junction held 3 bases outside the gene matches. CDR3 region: CAISDLDRGPEAFF. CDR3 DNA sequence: TGTGCCATCAGTGATTTGGACAGGGGGCCTGAAGCTTTCTTT.

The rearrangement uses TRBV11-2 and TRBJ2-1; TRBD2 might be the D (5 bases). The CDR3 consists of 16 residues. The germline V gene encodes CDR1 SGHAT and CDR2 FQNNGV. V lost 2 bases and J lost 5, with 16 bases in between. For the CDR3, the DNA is TGTGCCAGCAGCTTAACGGGAAGCGCAGTCAACAATGAGCAGTTCTTC. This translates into CASSLTGSAVNNEQFF.

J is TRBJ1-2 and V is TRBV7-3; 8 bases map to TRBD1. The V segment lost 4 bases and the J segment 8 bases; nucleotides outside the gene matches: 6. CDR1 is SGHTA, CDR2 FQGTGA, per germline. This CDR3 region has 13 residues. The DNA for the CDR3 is TGTGCCAGCAGCTCCAGGACAGGGTTAGGCTACACCTTC. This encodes CASSSRTGLGYTF.

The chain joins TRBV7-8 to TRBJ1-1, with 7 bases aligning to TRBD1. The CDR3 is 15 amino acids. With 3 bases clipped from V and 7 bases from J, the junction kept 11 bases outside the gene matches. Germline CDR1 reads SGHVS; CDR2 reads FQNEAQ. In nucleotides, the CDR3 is TGTGCCAGCAGCTTCGGGACAGCACCTCGAGGTGAAGCTTTCTTT. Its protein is CASSFGTAPRGEAFF.

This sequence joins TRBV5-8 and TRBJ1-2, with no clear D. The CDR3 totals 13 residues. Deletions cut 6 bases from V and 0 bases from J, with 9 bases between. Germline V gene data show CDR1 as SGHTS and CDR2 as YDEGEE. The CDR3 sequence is CASKAGANYGYTF. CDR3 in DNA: TGTGCCAGCAAGGCGGGAGCTAACTATGGCTACACCTTC.

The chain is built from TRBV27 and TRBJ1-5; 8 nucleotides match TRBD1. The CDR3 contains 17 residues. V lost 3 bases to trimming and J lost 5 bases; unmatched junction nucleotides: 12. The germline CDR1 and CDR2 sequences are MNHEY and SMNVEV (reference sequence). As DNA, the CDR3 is TGTGCCAGCAGTTTGACCCGGAGGGCAGGGGGCGATCAGCCCCAGCATTTT. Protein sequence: CASSLTRRAGGDQPQHF.

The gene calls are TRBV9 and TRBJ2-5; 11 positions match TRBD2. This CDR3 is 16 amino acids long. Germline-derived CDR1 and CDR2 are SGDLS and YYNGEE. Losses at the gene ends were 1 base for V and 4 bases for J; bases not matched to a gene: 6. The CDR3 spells CASSVLSGGAGETQYF. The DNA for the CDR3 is TGTGCCAGCAGCGTACTTAGCGGGGGGGCTGGAGAGACCCAGTACTTC.

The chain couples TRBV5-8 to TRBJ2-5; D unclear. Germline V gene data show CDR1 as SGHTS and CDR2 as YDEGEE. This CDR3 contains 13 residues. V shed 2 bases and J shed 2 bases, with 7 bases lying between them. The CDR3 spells CASSFYQQETQYF. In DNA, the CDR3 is TGTGCCAGCAGCTTTTACCAGCAAGAGACCCAGTACTTC.

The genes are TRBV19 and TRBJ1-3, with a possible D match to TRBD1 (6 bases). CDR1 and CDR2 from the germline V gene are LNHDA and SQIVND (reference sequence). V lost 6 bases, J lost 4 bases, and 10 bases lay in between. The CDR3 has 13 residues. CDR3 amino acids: CASRQGSGNTIYF. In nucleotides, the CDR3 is TGTGCCAGTAGACAGGGATCGGGAAACACCATATATTTT.

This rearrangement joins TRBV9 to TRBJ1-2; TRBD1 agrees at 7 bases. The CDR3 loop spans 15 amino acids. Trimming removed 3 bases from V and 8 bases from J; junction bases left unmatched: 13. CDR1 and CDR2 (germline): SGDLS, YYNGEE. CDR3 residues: CASSASSAGGLGYTF. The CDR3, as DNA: TGTGCCAGCAGCGCAAGTTCCGCAGGGGGTCTCGGCTACACCTTC. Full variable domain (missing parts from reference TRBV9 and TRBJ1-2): DSGVTQTPKHLITATGQRVTLRCSPRSGDLSVYWYQQSLDQGLQFLIQYYNGEERAKGNILERFSAQQFPDLHSELNLSSLELGDSALYFCASSASSAGGLGYTFGSGTRLTVV.

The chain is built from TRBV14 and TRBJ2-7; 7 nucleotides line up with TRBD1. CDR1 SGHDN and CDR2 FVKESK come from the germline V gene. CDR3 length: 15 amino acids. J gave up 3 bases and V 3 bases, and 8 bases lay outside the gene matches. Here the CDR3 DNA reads TGTGCCAGCAGCCAGGCCGGGACAGAACTCTACGAGCAGTACTTC. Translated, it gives CASSQAGTELYEQYF.

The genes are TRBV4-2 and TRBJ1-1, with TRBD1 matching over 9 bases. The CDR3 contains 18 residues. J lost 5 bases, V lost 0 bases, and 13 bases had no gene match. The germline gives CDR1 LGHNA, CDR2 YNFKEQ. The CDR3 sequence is CASSQDNTGTGSRTEAFF. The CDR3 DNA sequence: TGTGCCAGCAGCCAAGATAATACGGGGACAGGGAGCCGGACTGAAGCTTTCTTT.

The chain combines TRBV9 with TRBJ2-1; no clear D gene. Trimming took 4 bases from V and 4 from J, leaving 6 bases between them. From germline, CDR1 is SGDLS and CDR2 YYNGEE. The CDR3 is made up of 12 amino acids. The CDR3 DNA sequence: TGTGCCAGCAGCCTCAGTTACAATGAGCAGTTCTTC. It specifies CASSLSYNEQFF.

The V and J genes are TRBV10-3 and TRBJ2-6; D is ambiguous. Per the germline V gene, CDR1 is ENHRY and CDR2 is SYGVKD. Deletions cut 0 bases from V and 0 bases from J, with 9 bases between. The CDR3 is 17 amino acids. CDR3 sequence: CAISESASSSGANVLTF. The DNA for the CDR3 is TGTGCCATCAGTGAGTCGGCCAGTTCCTCTGGGGCCAACGTCCTGACTTTC.

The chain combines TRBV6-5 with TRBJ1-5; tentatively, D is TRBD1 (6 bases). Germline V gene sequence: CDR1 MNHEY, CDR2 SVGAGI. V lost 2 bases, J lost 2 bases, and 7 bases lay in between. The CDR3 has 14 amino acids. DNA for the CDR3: TGTGCCAGCAGTTACGCAGGGGGCAATCAGCCCCAGCATTTT. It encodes CASSYAGGNQPQHF.

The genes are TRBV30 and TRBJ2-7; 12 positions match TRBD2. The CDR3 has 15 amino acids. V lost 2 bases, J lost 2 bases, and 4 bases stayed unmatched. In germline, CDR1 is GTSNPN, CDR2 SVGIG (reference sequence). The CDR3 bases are TGTGCCTGGAGTAGGGCTAGCGGGGGGGCCTACGAGCAGTACTTC. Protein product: CAWSRASGGAYEQYF.